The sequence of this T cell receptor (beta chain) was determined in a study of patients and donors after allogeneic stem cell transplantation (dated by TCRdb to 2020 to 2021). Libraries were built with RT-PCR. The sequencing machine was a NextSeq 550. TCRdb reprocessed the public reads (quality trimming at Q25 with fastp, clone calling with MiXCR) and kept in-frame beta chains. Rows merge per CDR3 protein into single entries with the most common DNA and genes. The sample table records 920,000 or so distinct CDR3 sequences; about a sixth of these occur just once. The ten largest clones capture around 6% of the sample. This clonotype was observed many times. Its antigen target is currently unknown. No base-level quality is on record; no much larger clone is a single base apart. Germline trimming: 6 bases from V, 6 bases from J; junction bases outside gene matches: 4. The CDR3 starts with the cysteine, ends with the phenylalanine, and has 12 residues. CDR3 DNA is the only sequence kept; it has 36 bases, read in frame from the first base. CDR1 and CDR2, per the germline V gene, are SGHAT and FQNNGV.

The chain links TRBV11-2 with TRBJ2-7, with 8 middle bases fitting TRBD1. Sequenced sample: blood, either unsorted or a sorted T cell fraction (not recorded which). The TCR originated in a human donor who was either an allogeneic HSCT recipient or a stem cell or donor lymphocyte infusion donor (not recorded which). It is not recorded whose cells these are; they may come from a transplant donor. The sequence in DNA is TGTGCCAGCAGGCGAACAGGGGGCGAGCAGTACTTC. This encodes CASRRTGGEQYF.